This TCR beta chain was retrieved from a study of early stage breast cancer tumors. Turning to the study itself: ER+/PR+/HER2- status applied to about 70% of the 16 invasive breast tumors. The study, taken as a whole, reports: Comparing each tissue with blood distinguished tumor from normal in most of the 16 patients. Commonly generated sequences made up most enriched TCRB sequences shared between patients.

The length of the CDR3 is 16 residues. In germline, CDR1 is LGHNA, CDR2 YNFKEQ. V was pared by 4 bases and J by 5 bases, with 10 bases of the junction left unmatched. Blood replicates held 0.5 ug DNA, tumor or normal breast roughly 1.5 ug, two each. This table comes from immunoSEQ multiplex PCR, and its TCRdb copy is limited to in-frame clones, with some not included. The table records 45,000 to 60,000 clones, 75% to 85% of them present only once. As for this clone: The antigen remains undetermined.

The chain carries TRBV4-2 and TRBJ1-2, with 10 bases lining up with TRBD1. The clonotype originates from a person aged 50-59 years with breast cancer. Sequenced input: blood. CDR3 residues: CASSRFDPGQGYGYTF. The CDR3 nucleotides read TGTGCCAGCAGCCGCTTTGATCCGGGACAGGGGTATGGCTACACCTTC.